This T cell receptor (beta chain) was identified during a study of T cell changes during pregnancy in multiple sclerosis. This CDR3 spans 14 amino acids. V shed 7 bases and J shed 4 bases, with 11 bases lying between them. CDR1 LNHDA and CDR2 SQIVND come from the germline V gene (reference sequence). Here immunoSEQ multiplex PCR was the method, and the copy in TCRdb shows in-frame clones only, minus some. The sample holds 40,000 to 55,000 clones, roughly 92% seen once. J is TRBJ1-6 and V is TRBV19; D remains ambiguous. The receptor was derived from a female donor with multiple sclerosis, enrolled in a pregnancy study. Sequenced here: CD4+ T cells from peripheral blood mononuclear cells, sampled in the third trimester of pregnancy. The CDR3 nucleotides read TGTGCCAGTACTACTGGACTGTATAATTCACCCCTCCACTTT. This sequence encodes CASTTGLYNSPLHF.